The clone carrying this TCR beta chain was seen many times. Its antigen remains unknown. This entry is derived from a study of naive and memory T cell subsets. Losses at the gene ends were 4 bases for V and 1 base for J; bases not matched to a gene: 6. The germline V gene has CDR1 MDHEN and CDR2 SYDVKM. The length of the CDR3 is 18 residues. The study, taken as a whole, reports: A few larger clonotypes appeared in naive repertoires, especially CD8, possibly memory cells re-expressing CD45RA.

CD8 T cells were positively selected from what remained after CD4 positive selection. Cells stained for CD3, CD4, CD8, CD45RA and CD27 were sorted into four subsets. Both TRBC1 and TRBC2 were covered by a beta constant-region primer of two equimolar oligonucleotides. Nested alpha and beta constant-region primers with the SP2 primer drove four PCR rounds on ligated cDNA. TCRdb re-derived calls from the UMI-ligation and nested PCR reads in MiXCR, one entry per CDR3 protein. The table shows about 90,000 distinct CDR3 sequences, with approximately 10% occurring only once. The chain carries TRBV28 and TRBJ2-3; TRBD2 agrees at 15 bases. The sequence derives from a human donor in good health. The specimen was naive CD4+ T cells from blood. The CDR3 DNA sequence: TGTGCCAGCAGTTACGGACTAGCGGGGGGGCGAGGCACAGATACGCAGTATTTT. As protein: CASSYGLAGGRGTDTQYF.